Each of the 25 T cell receptor beta chains below was sequenced from the same sample in a study of cytomegalovirus exposure and HLA in healthy donors (dated by TCRdb to about 2017). Libraries were made using the immunoSEQ multiplex PCR assay. For the multiplex PCR, a mixture combining 60 forward primers for TCR Vbeta segments and 13 reverse primers for TCR Jbeta segments was used. TCRdb provides this immuneACCESS table in a form limited to in-frame rearrangements. Some clones are lacking; in checked studies, under half of them reflect an unresolved V gene, and why the rest are absent is not known. Here the sample has about 71,000 clones; 70% occur a single time. Jointly, the top ten make up more than 9.5% of the sample. Sequenced: PBMCs. These TCRs come from a woman between 45 and 65 years old in good health and CMV-seropositive.

The rearrangement uses TRBV10-2 and TRBJ2-3; 14 positions agree with TRBD2. The CDR3 runs 16 residues. Germline lookup yields CDR1 WSHSY and CDR2 SAAADI. The junction had 8 bases not matched to a gene; V was cut back by 6 bases and J by 6 bases. The CDR3 region has the DNA TGCGCCAGCAGAAGACTAGCGGGAGGGCCAACCGATACGCAGTATTTT. As protein: CASRRLAGGPTDTQYF.

This clone was seen a single time. The chain couples TRBV28 to TRBJ2-2; TRBD1 is a possible D gene (5 bases). Germline CDR1 MDHEN, CDR2 SYDVKM. CDR3 length: 12 residues. The germline V and J ends were trimmed by 10 bases and 5 bases, with 11 bases remaining between them. The CDR3 DNA reads TGTGCCACCTGCAGGGAAACCGGGGAGCTGTTTTTT. Its protein is CATCRETGELFF.

The sample holds a few counts of this clone. This chain connects TRBV10-3 to TRBJ2-7; D is possibly TRBD1 (7 bases). CDR1 is ENHRY and CDR2 is SYGVKD in the germline V gene. The CDR3 is 15 amino acids. Trimming stripped 5 bases from V and 5 bases from J, with 19 bases between. CDR3 loop: CAISPSGGAGDEQYF. The DNA for the CDR3 is TGTGCCATCAGTCCTTCAGGGGGAGCGGGCGACGAGCAGTACTTC.

This clone was counted only a few times. The rearrangement uses TRBV29-1 and TRBJ2-7; 7 bases are shared with TRBD1. With 7 bases clipped from V and 4 bases from J, the junction kept 7 bases outside the gene matches. The CDR3 is 12 residues long. Germline CDR1 SQVTM, CDR2 ANQGSEA. CDR3 nucleotide sequence: TGCAGCGCTACAGGGGAGTGGTACGAGCAGTACTTC. Amino acid sequence: CSATGEWYEQYF.

The chain links TRBV4-3 to TRBJ2-7; TRBD2 is a possible D gene (5 bases). Trimming cost V 0 bases and J 0 bases, with 12 bases left between them. Germline V gives CDR1 LGHNA, CDR2 YSLEER. CDR3 size: 16 residues. The CDR3 loop is CASSQEAPGNSYEQYF. The CDR3 DNA reads as TGCGCCAGCAGCCAAGAAGCCCCGGGGAACTCCTACGAGCAGTACTTC.

A remark on this clone: The identical CDR3 is also encoded by other nucleotide sequences in the sample. V usage is TRBV4-3 and J usage is TRBJ2-1; 10 nucleotides match TRBD2. This CDR3 has 16 amino acids. Trimming removed 1 base from V and 3 bases from J; junction bases left unmatched: 3. Looked up from germline, CDR1 is LGHNA and CDR2 is YSLEER. The CDR3, as DNA: TGCGCCAGCAGCCAAGGGTTAGCGGGGGGCTACAATGAGCAGTTCTTC. Amino acid sequence: CASSQGLAGGYNEQFF.

The chain joins TRBV2 to TRBJ2-3, with TRBD2 identical over 7 bases. V was clipped by 7 bases and J by 0 bases; unmatched bases: 13. CDR1 is SNHLY and CDR2 is FYNNEI in the germline V gene. This CDR3 is 17 amino acids long. The CDR3 DNA reads TGTGCCAGCATAGGGAGCGGGGACTTGATCAGCACAGATACGCAGTATTTT. This codes for CASIGSGDLISTDTQYF.

The gene calls are TRBV10-1 and TRBJ1-1; D not certain. V dropped 5 bases and J dropped 6 bases, with 10 bases sitting between them. This CDR3 is 12 amino acids long. Germline-derived CDR1 and CDR2 are WNHNN and SYGVQD (reference sequence). The CDR3 nucleotides read TGCGCCAGCAGTTTTCGTGAGGCTGAAGCTTTCTTT. As protein: CASSFREAEAFF.

This clone was picked up one time. CDR3 protein: CASSQEATNEKLFF. CDR3 DNA: TGTGCCAGCTCCCAGGAAGCAACTAATGAAAAACTGTTTTTT. The V and J genes are TRBV18 and TRBJ1-4; D is unresolved. The CDR3 covers 14 residues. V lost 6 bases, J lost 0 bases, and 8 bases lay in between. From germline, CDR1 is KGHSH and CDR2 LQKENI.

The chain couples TRBV28 to TRBJ2-5; TRBD2 agrees at 12 bases. The assigned J gene may be wrong: the sequence end matches TRBJ2-7 better. Germline V gene data show CDR1 as MDHEN and CDR2 as SYDVKM. This CDR3 contains 15 residues. CDR3 DNA sequence: TGTGCCAGCAGCCAGGTACTAGCGGGAGGACTCGAGCAGTACTTC. Translation: CASSQVLAGGLEQYF.

The table lists this clone with a count of one. This chain uses TRBV7-6 with TRBJ1-1; tentative D call: TRBD1 (5 bases). V was clipped by 2 bases and J by 6 bases, with 16 bases between them. Germline CDR1 reads SGHVS; CDR2 reads FNYEAQ. The CDR3 contains 15 residues. The chain's CDR3 is CASSLSAGGGPEAFF. In DNA form, the CDR3 reads TGTGCCAGCAGCTTATCCGCCGGGGGTGGCCCTGAAGCTTTCTTT.

The chain links TRBV2 to TRBJ2-7, with 10 bases matching TRBD2. J lost 12 bases, V lost 4 bases, and 21 bases had no gene match. The CDR3 spans 17 residues. CDR1 SNHLY and CDR2 FYNNEI come from the germline V gene. This CDR3 is CASSGTGQPGLASKSYF. The DNA of the CDR3 is TGTGCCAGCAGTGGAACCGGTCAACCGGGACTAGCGTCTAAGTCGTACTTC.

V and J are TRBV6-6 and TRBJ2-7, with TRBD1 identical over 8 bases. Trimming took 2 bases from V and 6 from J; bases not matched to a gene: 9. CDR1 and CDR2 (germline): MNHNY, SVGAGI (reference sequence). The CDR3 spans 15 residues. The CDR3 region is CASSYPGQVRLEQYF. CDR3 bases: TGTGCCAGCAGTTACCCGGGACAGGTACGTCTCGAGCAGTACTTC.

This clone was counted only a few times. The rearrangement uses TRBV5-1 and TRBJ1-1; D not certain. CDR1 and CDR2 from the germline V gene are SGHRS and YFSETQ. The CDR3 has 11 amino acids. The V end lost 6 bases, the J end lost 3 bases, and 6 bases lay between the germline ends. CDR3 in DNA: TGCGCCAGCATCGGTCACACTGAAGCTTTCTTT. This sequence encodes CASIGHTEAFF.

The CDR3 nucleotides read TGCGCCAGCAGTGATCTCGGGGTAGAACGCAACGGTGAGCAGTTCTTC. It encodes CASSDLGVERNGEQFF. The V and J genes are TRBV10-1 and TRBJ2-1, with D possibly matching TRBD2 (5 bases). The germline CDR1 and CDR2 sequences are WNHNN and SYGVQD (reference sequence). This CDR3 has 16 amino acids. V lost 3 bases to trimming and J lost 9 bases, with 21 bases between them.

CDR3 region: CASSRPQSPYEQYF. In DNA form, the CDR3 reads TGTGCCAGCAGTCGTCCACAATCCCCCTACGAGCAGTACTTC. V and J are TRBV7-9 and TRBJ2-7; D not resolved. Germline CDR1 is SEHNR and CDR2 is FQNEAQ (reference sequence). Trimming took 6 bases from V and 2 from J, leaving 14 bases between them. The CDR3 has 14 residues.

The chain carries TRBV7-2 and TRBJ1-5; 11 bases are a match to TRBD1. Per the germline V gene, CDR1 is SGHTA and CDR2 is FQGNSA. V trimming: 4 bases; J trimming: 6 bases; junction bases outside the gene matches: 5. The length of the CDR3 is 15 residues. CDR3 loop: CASSWTGGAGQPQHF. The CDR3 DNA reads TGTGCCAGCAGCTGGACAGGGGGCGCGGGTCAGCCCCAGCATTTT.

The gene calls are TRBV30 and TRBJ1-1, with TRBD1 as a possible D gene (5 bases). Germline assignment: CDR1 GTSNPN and CDR2 SVGIG (reference sequence). V lost 3 bases to trimming and J lost 6 bases, with 11 bases between them. The CDR3 has 12 residues. The CDR3 region has the DNA TGTGCCTGGAGCATCGGGGGGGCTGAAGCTTTCTTT. Residues: CAWSIGGAEAFF.

The CDR3 DNA is TGTGCCATCAGTGAGTCGACAGGGCCCAATGAGCAGTTCTTC. This gives the protein CAISESTGPNEQFF. The rearrangement links TRBV10-3 to TRBJ2-1, with 7 bases matching TRBD1. The germline V gene has CDR1 ENHRY and CDR2 SYGVKD. This CDR3 is built from 14 residues. J gave up 6 bases and V 0 bases, and 2 bases lay outside the gene matches.

The chain is built from TRBV28 and TRBJ1-6, with 11 bases aligning to TRBD1. V lost 6 bases to trimming and J lost 9 bases; unmatched junction nucleotides: 4. CDR1 is MDHEN, CDR2 SYDVKM, per germline. The CDR3 is 14 amino acids. The CDR3 coding sequence is TGTGCCAGCAGCCGGGACAGGGGGACTTCACCCCTCCACTTT. This translates into CASSRDRGTSPLHF.

J is TRBJ2-7 and V is TRBV4-3, with TRBD2 matching 11 bases. From germline, CDR1 is LGHNA and CDR2 YSLEER. The CDR3 extends over 15 amino acids. V lost 4 bases, J lost 1 base, and 3 bases stayed unmatched. The CDR3 protein is CASSPTSGSSYEQYF. The CDR3 DNA sequence: TGCGCCAGCAGCCCAACTAGCGGGAGTTCCTACGAGCAGTACTTC.

The chain uses TRBV6-5 and TRBJ1-4, with D perhaps TRBD1 (5 bases). The V end lost 5 bases, the J end lost 5 bases, and 15 bases lay between the germline ends. The CDR3 runs to 15 residues. Germline V gene sequence: CDR1 MNHEY, CDR2 SVGAGI. CDR3 amino acids: CASSPRDGGNEKLFF. CDR3 in DNA: TGTGCCAGCAGTCCAAGAGATGGGGGGAATGAAAAACTGTTTTTT.

The rearrangement joins TRBV5-1 to TRBJ1-2; D is unresolved. V lost 2 bases, J lost 2 bases, and 7 bases lay in between. The CDR3 has 13 residues. Germline CDR1 SGHRS, CDR2 YFSETQ. The DNA of the CDR3 is TGCGCCAGCAGCTTCACAGAAAACTATGGCTACACCTTC. It yields the protein CASSFTENYGYTF.

This chain links TRBV10-3 with TRBJ1-2; 12 bases map to TRBD1. Unmatched junction bases numbered 1, after V lost 4 bases and J lost 7 bases. The CDR3 has 13 amino acids. Germline values: CDR1 ENHRY, CDR2 SYGVKD. The CDR3 is CAISGGQGAGYTF. For the CDR3, the DNA is TGTGCCATCAGTGGGGGACAGGGGGCTGGCTACACCTTC.

V is TRBV7-8 and J is TRBJ2-7; 10 nucleotides agree with TRBD1. This CDR3 contains 15 residues. V trimming: 6 bases; J trimming: 0 bases; junction bases outside the gene matches: 5. CDR1 is SGHVS and CDR2 is FQNEAQ in the germline V gene. CDR3 region: CASRQTGGYSYEQYF. CDR3 DNA: TGTGCCAGCAGGCAGACAGGGGGCTACTCCTACGAGCAGTACTTC.